Listed below are T cell receptor beta chains from one sample, sequenced in a study of blood T cell repertoires in COVID-19. Sequencing was performed with immunoSEQ multiplex PCR; in TCRdb, only in-frame clones are kept and a portion is missing. Altogether roughly 290,000 clones are present, 90% being singletons, with the ten largest covering about 7%. The source material was peripheral blood. These receptors were taken from a woman aged 25-40 years with COVID-19, enrolled during active disease. CDR3s include the opening cysteine and the closing phenylalanine or tryptophan. Fields, in order: V gene, J gene, CDR3 protein.

v_gene: TRBV5-1; j_gene: TRBJ2-7; CDR3aa: CASTPLNRAYEQYF
v_gene: TRBV7-9; j_gene: TRBJ2-3; CDR3aa: CASTEREVPDTQYF
v_gene: TRBV5-5; j_gene: TRBJ2-5; CDR3aa: CASSLRGTSGGETQYF
v_gene: TRBV6-2/TRBV6-3; j_gene: TRBJ2-1; CDR3aa: CASSWMGLAGYNEQFF
v_gene: TRBV6-5; j_gene: TRBJ2-1; CDR3aa: CASSYSSRFNEQFF
v_gene: TRBV10-3; j_gene: TRBJ1-1; CDR3aa: CAISELRGGDTEAFF
v_gene: TRBV7-9; j_gene: TRBJ2-1; CDR3aa: CASSSSGNEQFF
v_gene: TRBV11-2; j_gene: TRBJ2-7; CDR3aa: CASRISREQYF
v_gene: TRBV5-6; j_gene: TRBJ1-6; CDR3aa: CASSATGREPLHF
v_gene: TRBV10-2; j_gene: TRBJ1-2; CDR3aa: CASSEGTGESYTF
v_gene: TRBV29-1; j_gene: TRBJ2-6; CDR3aa: CSVAGESSGANVLTF
v_gene: TRBV24-1; j_gene: TRBJ1-5; CDR3aa: CATSDRRGVQPQHF
v_gene: TRBV7-9; j_gene: TRBJ1-2; CDR3aa: CASSLTRDYGYTF
v_gene: TRBV28; j_gene: TRBJ1-2; CDR3aa: CASSFLRIYGYTF
v_gene: TRBV6-5; j_gene: TRBJ1-4; CDR3aa: CASTGYELNYEKLFF
v_gene: TRBV9; j_gene: TRBJ1-2; CDR3aa: CASSEGQGSYGYTF
v_gene: TRBV20-1; j_gene: TRBJ2-5; CDR3aa: CSARDRETQYF
v_gene: TRBV27; j_gene: TRBJ1-5; CDR3aa: CASSVQGSNQPQHF
v_gene: TRBV10-1; j_gene: TRBJ2-1; CDR3aa: CASSETSGRSYEQFF
v_gene: TRBV11-1; j_gene: TRBJ2-1; CDR3aa: CASSQLAGGRYNEQFF
v_gene: TRBV27; j_gene: TRBJ2-3; CDR3aa: CASSRGTSTDTQYF
v_gene: TRBV27; j_gene: TRBJ1-2; CDR3aa: CASSLNSFDRGIYGYTF
v_gene: TRBV27; j_gene: TRBJ1-1; CDR3aa: CASSPRGRNTEAFF
v_gene: TRBV18; j_gene: TRBJ2-1; CDR3aa: CASSPIRGRVGNEQFF
v_gene: TRBV5-6; j_gene: TRBJ1-2; CDR3aa: CASSFGEREGYTF
v_gene: TRBV29-1; j_gene: TRBJ2-7; CDR3aa: CSVSPGAYEQYF
v_gene: TRBV7-2; j_gene: TRBJ2-7; CDR3aa: CASSASGLISYEQYF